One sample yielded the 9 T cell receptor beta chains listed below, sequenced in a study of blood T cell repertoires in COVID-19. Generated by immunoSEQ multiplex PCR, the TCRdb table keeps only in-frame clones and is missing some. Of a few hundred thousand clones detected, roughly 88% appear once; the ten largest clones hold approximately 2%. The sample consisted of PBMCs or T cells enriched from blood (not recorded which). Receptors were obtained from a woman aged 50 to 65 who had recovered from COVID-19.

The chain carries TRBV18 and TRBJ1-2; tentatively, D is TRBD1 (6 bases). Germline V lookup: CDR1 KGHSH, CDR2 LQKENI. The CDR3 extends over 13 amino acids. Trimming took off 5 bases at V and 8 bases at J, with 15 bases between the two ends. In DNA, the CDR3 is TGTGCCAGCTCAAGTACTCGGGGACACGGCTACACCTTC. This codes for CASSSTRGHGYTF.

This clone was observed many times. CDR3 DNA: TGTGCCAGCAGCCAAGGTCGTTACAATGAGCAGTTCTTC. It encodes CASSQGRYNEQFF. The V call is TRBV3-1 (or the pseudogene TRBV3-2), the J call TRBJ2-1; no firm D call. Trimming left V 1 base short and J 4 bases short, with 5 bases between. The germline gives CDR1 LGHDT, CDR2 YNNKEL (reference sequence). There are 13 residues in the CDR3.

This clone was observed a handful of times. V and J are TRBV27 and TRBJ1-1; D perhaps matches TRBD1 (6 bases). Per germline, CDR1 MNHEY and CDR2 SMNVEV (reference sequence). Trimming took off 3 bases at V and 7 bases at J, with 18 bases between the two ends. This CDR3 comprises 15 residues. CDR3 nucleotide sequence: TGTGCCAGCAGTTTCGAGGCGGGTCAGGGGAATGAAGCTTTCTTT. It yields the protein CASSFEAGQGNEAFF.

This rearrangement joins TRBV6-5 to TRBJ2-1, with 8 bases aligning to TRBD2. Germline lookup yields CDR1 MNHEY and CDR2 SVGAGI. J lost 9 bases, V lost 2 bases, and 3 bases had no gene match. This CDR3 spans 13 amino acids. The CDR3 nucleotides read TGTGCCAGCAGTTACGGAGCGGGAGCTGAGCAGTTCTTC. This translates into CASSYGAGAEQFF.

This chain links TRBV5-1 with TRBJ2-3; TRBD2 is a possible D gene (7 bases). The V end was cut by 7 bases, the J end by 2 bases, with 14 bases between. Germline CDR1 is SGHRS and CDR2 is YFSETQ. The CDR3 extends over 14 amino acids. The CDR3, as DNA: TGCGCCAGCTCCCGGGGGGCTAACACAGATACGCAGTATTTT. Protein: CASSRGANTDTQYF.

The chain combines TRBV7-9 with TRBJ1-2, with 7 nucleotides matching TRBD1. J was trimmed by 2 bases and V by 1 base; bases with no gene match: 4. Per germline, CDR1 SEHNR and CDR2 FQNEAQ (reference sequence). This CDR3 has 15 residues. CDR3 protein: CASSLVTGENYGYTF. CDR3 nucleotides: TGTGCCAGCAGCTTAGTTACAGGGGAAAACTATGGCTACACCTTC.

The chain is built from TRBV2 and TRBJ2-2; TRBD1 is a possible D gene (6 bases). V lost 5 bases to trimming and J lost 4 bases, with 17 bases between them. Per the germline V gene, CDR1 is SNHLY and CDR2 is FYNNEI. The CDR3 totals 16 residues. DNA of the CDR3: TGTGCCAGCAGTAGAACAGGGCCACTTTCCACCGGGGAGCTGTTTTTT. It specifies CASSRTGPLSTGELFF.

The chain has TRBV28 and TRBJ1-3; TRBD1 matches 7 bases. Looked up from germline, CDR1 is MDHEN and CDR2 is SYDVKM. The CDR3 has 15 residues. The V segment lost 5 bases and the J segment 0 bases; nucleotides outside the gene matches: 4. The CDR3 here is CASSVTGISGNTIYF. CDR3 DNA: TGTGCCAGCAGTGTGACAGGGATCTCTGGAAACACCATATATTTT.

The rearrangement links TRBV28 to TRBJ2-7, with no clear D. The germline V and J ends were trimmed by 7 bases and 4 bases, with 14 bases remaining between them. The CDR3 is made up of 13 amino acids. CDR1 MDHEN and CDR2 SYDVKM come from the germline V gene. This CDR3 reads CASILAHGYEQYF. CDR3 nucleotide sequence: TGTGCCAGCATCCTCGCCCACGGGTACGAGCAGTACTTC.